These 23 T cell receptor beta chains came from one sample sequenced in a study of T-cell reconstitution after alpha-beta-depleted transplantation in children. The TCRbeta library incorporated unique molecular identifiers. MiXCR, run by TCRdb on the PCR reads, gives a single entry per CDR3 protein. The data contain about 270,000 distinct CDR3 sequences, more than 9% of them seen just once; the ten biggest clones take up roughly a tenth. Source: PBMCs from the stem cell graft donor, taken from the stem cell graft. All receptors come from a human donor who donated a stem cell graft to a child with SCID.

The chain links TRBV3-1 to TRBJ2-3, with TRBD2 matching over 10 bases. V lost 6 bases to trimming and J lost 4 bases; unmatched junction nucleotides: 13. The CDR3 runs to 17 residues. Germline V gene lookup returns CDR1 LGHDT and CDR2 YNNKEL (reference sequence). The CDR3 DNA reads TGTGCCAGCAGTCTTAGACTAGCGGGTCCCTCCCCAGATACGCAGTATTTT. Amino acids: CASSLRLAGPSPDTQYF.

J is TRBJ1-3 and V is TRBV12-3 or TRBV12-4; no firm D call. CDR3 length: 11 amino acids. Trimming took 8 bases from V and 0 from J, leaving 2 bases between them. The CDR3 loop reads CASGSGNTIYF. CDR3 bases: TGTGCCAGCGGCTCTGGAAACACCATATATTTT.

As DNA, the CDR3 is TGTGCCAGCTCACCACAGGGAGTTAATGAAAAACTGTTTTTT. Residues: CASSPQGVNEKLFF. The rearrangement joins TRBV18 to TRBJ1-4; D gene unclear. With 1 base removed from V and 4 bases from J, the gap between germline ends came to 7 bases. CDR1 and CDR2 (germline): KGHSH, LQKENI. The CDR3 totals 14 residues.

The chain carries TRBV5-1 and TRBJ2-7; 9 positions agree with TRBD1. V dropped 0 bases and J dropped 5; count of bases not matched to a gene: 9. Per germline, CDR1 SGHRS and CDR2 YFSETQ. This CDR3 contains 16 residues. Here the CDR3 reads CASSLARDREMDEQYF. The CDR3 nucleotides are TGCGCCAGCAGCTTGGCCCGGGACAGGGAAATGGACGAGCAGTACTTC.

V and J are TRBV12-3 or TRBV12-4 and TRBJ2-4; possibly TRBD2 for D (5 bases). Between the trimmed V and J ends, which lost 0 bases and 8 bases, there was a span of 14 bases. This CDR3 comprises 15 residues. CDR3 coding DNA: TGTGCCAGCAGTTTAGCGGTTCCCGAGAGGGACATTCAGTACTTC. Protein: CASSLAVPERDIQYF.

The table lists this clonotype with a few counts. The V and J genes are TRBV20-1 and TRBJ1-1, with no clear D. V was shortened by 5 bases and J by 1 base, with 11 bases between the two germline ends. CDR1 is DFQATT and CDR2 is SNEGSKA in the germline V gene (reference sequence). This CDR3 region has 13 residues. The CDR3, as DNA: TGCAGTGCTCCGCTTACACCGAACACTGAAGCTTTCTTT. This codes for CSAPLTPNTEAFF.

At least ten counts were recorded for this clonotype. J is TRBJ2-7 and V is TRBV20-1; 9 bases align to TRBD2. Germline CDR1 and CDR2: DFQATT and SNEGSKA (reference sequence). This CDR3 is built from 12 residues. The V and J ends lost 5 bases and 3 bases, in that order; junction bases with no gene match: 2. CDR3 nucleotide sequence: TGCAGTGCTGCGGGGGGGTTCTACGAGCAGTACTTC. It codes for CSAAGGFYEQYF.

This clonotype has just a few counts. The gene calls are TRBV27 and TRBJ2-7; D is perhaps TRBD1 (7 bases). Trimming took 4 bases from V and 2 from J, leaving 18 bases between them. The CDR3 sequence is 16 residues long. CDR1 is MNHEY and CDR2 is SMNVEV in the germline V gene (reference sequence). CDR3 residues: CASSSQGGQRPYEQYF. The CDR3 region has the DNA TGTGCCAGCAGTTCCCAGGGGGGACAGAGGCCCTACGAGCAGTACTTC.

The rearrangement links TRBV5-1 to TRBJ2-1; D might be TRBD1 (6 bases). Germline V gives CDR1 SGHRS, CDR2 YFSETQ. V lost 4 bases and J lost 4, with 15 bases in between. The CDR3 runs to 15 residues. In DNA form, the CDR3 reads TGCGCCAGCAGCGTGGGGGCGACCCAATACAATGAGCAGTTCTTC. Translation: CASSVGATQYNEQFF.

This clonotype showed up many times. The rearrangement joins TRBV27 to TRBJ2-7; TRBD1 agrees at 10 bases. Germline lookup yields CDR1 MNHEY and CDR2 SMNVEV (reference sequence). After removal of 7 bases from V and 0 bases from J, the junction contained 9 bases not matched to a gene. The CDR3 is 16 amino acids. The CDR3 DNA follows: TGTGCCAGCATGGAGCCGGGACAGGGGAGCTCCTACGAGCAGTACTTC. This encodes CASMEPGQGSSYEQYF.

This clonotype appeared many times. The chain recombines TRBV12-3 or TRBV12-4 with TRBJ1-6; D is uncertain. CDR3 length: 13 residues. The V end was cut by 3 bases, the J end by 13 bases, with 13 bases between. The CDR3 spells CASSLRDLRPLHF. CDR3 DNA: TGTGCCAGCAGTTTGAGGGATTTGAGGCCCCTCCACTTT.

In this sample, this clonotype turned up a few times. The chain recombines TRBV7-9 with TRBJ2-5, with 11 bases matching TRBD1. V shed 5 bases and J 5 bases; nucleotides not matched to a gene: 4. Germline V gene lookup returns CDR1 SEHNR and CDR2 FQNEAQ (reference sequence). The CDR3 spans 14 residues. The CDR3 is CASSGQGAWETQYF. The CDR3 DNA is TGTGCCAGCAGCGGACAGGGGGCCTGGGAGACCCAGTACTTC.

The rearrangement joins TRBV3-1 to TRBJ2-7; TRBD2 aligns across 7 bases. Looked up from germline, CDR1 is LGHDT and CDR2 is YNNKEL (reference sequence). Trimming removed 3 bases from V and 3 bases from J; junction bases left unmatched: 8. This CDR3 region has 15 residues. The CDR3 nucleotides are TGTGCCAGCAGCCAGAGATCGGGGGGACTCTACGAGCAGTACTTC. This translates into CASSQRSGGLYEQYF.

This clonotype was observed a handful of times. The chain carries TRBV7-3 and TRBJ2-2; a weak D match, TRBD1 (6 bases). Deletions cut 0 bases from V and 5 bases from J, with 16 bases between. CDR3 length: 17 residues. Germline CDR1 is SGHTA and CDR2 is FQGTGA. DNA for the CDR3: TGTGCCAGCAGCTTAACAGGGGGAGTCACTAAGACCGGGGAGCTGTTTTTT. Translated, it gives CASSLTGGVTKTGELFF.

This clonotype appeared many times. The rearrangement uses TRBV2 and TRBJ1-1, with D unclear. V was cut by 2 bases and J by 5 bases, with 12 bases left in between. The CDR3 has 14 amino acids. The germline V gene encodes CDR1 SNHLY and CDR2 FYNNEI. This chain's CDR3 is CASSERGHQTEAFF. The CDR3 nucleotides read TGTGCCAGCAGTGAAAGAGGGCACCAAACTGAAGCTTTCTTT.

The chain carries TRBV5-1 and TRBJ1-4, with 9 bases lining up with TRBD1. CDR1 and CDR2 (germline): SGHRS, YFSETQ. The CDR3 extends over 15 amino acids. Trimming removed 3 bases from V and 5 bases from J; junction bases left unmatched: 5. CDR3 in amino acids: CASSYRTGENEKLFF. The DNA for the CDR3 is TGCGCCAGCAGCTACAGGACAGGGGAGAATGAAAAACTGTTTTTT.

In this sample, this clonotype turned up a few times. J is TRBJ1-4 and V is TRBV5-1, with D possibly matching TRBD1 (6 bases). The CDR3 has 16 residues. In germline, CDR1 is SGHRS, CDR2 YFSETQ. V was cut by 1 base and J by 4 bases, with 14 bases left in between. CDR3 in amino acids: CASSLYGGRGNEKLFF. CDR3 DNA sequence: TGCGCCAGCAGCTTGTACGGGGGCCGGGGTAATGAAAAACTGTTTTTT.

Here the CDR3 reads CASSPPDEKQYF. The CDR3 coding sequence is TGTGCCAGCAGCCCCCCGGACGAGAAGCAGTACTTC. J is TRBJ2-7 and V is TRBV7-2; D unclear. The germline V and J ends were trimmed by 5 bases and 8 bases, with 13 bases remaining between them. The germline CDR1 and CDR2 sequences are SGHTA and FQGNSA. The CDR3 is 12 residues long.

The V and J genes are TRBV27 and TRBJ2-1; TRBD1 might be the D (5 bases). Germline V lookup: CDR1 MNHEY, CDR2 SMNVEV (reference sequence). Trimming removed 4 bases from V and 4 bases from J, with 17 bases in between. The CDR3 covers 16 residues. CDR3: CASSWGVGTPYNEQFF. CDR3 bases: TGTGCCAGCAGTTGGGGCGTCGGCACCCCATACAATGAGCAGTTCTTC.

This clonotype has more than one count but fewer than ten. The chain joins TRBV5-1 to TRBJ2-2; 9 nucleotides match TRBD1. This CDR3 contains 15 residues. The J segment lost 3 bases and the V segment lost 4 bases, leaving 4 bases of the junction unmatched. Germline-derived CDR1 and CDR2 are SGHRS and YFSETQ. The CDR3 DNA reads TGCGCCAGCAGCCCGGGACAGGGCGACACCGGGGAGCTGTTTTTT. The encoded protein is CASSPGQGDTGELFF.

This sequence joins TRBV12-3 or TRBV12-4 and TRBJ2-1; TRBD2 matches at 7 bases. The CDR3 loop spans 15 amino acids. Germline trimming cut 6 bases from V and 0 bases from J; bases unmatched to any gene: 5. The CDR3 DNA reads TGTGCCAGCAGGATCAGCGGGGTCTCCTACAATGAGCAGTTCTTC. This gives the protein CASRISGVSYNEQFF.

The V and J genes are TRBV20-1 and TRBJ2-1; D not resolved. This CDR3 region has 15 residues. Deletions cut 0 bases from V and 1 base from J, with 10 bases between. Germline values: CDR1 DFQATT, CDR2 SNEGSKA (reference sequence). DNA of the CDR3: TGCAGTGCTAGAGATGACACTTGGTCCTACAATGAGCAGTTCTTC. It translates to CSARDDTWSYNEQFF.

This clonotype has a handful of counts. The chain has TRBV2 and TRBJ1-4; D might be TRBD1 (5 bases). The V gene lost 5 bases and the J gene lost 0 bases, with 10 bases spanning the gap. Germline CDR1 is SNHLY and CDR2 is FYNNEI. The CDR3 loop spans 15 amino acids. The CDR3 DNA follows: TGTGCCAGCAGTCAAAGGGGCGCAACTAATGAAAAACTGTTTTTT. Protein product: CASSQRGATNEKLFF.